This TCR beta chain was found in a study of shared clonotypes between healthy human individuals. Study-level information: In total, the donors were a couple of women and a few men aged 18 to 49.

Deep-level running was used for the assay. Original processing methods: ImmunoSEQ junction-only sequences lacked quality scores, so their filtering differed. Clones were read by immunoSEQ multiplex PCR, and TCRdb kept only the in-frame ones, dropping some. For V, J and clone size, that table is used; D and trimming come from the DNA. This sample yields about 1.5 million clones, of which 95% to 99% are seen a single time; about 0.42% belongs to the top ten. CDR3 size: 15 residues. Germline V CDR1 and CDR2: SGDLS, YYNGEE. V gave up 4 bases and J gave up 6 bases, with 19 bases separating them. Only Caucasian adults living in Nashville, Tennessee served as donors.

What was sequenced was naive CD4+ T cells sorted from blood. Subset denoted: CD45RA+ positively selected. V is TRBV9 and J is TRBJ1-2; D uncertain. The sequence was obtained from a young man in good health. Here the CDR3 reads CASSPPSAPANGYTF. The DNA for the CDR3 is TGTGCCAGCAGCCCTCCATCCGCGCCGGCGAATGGCTACACCTTC.